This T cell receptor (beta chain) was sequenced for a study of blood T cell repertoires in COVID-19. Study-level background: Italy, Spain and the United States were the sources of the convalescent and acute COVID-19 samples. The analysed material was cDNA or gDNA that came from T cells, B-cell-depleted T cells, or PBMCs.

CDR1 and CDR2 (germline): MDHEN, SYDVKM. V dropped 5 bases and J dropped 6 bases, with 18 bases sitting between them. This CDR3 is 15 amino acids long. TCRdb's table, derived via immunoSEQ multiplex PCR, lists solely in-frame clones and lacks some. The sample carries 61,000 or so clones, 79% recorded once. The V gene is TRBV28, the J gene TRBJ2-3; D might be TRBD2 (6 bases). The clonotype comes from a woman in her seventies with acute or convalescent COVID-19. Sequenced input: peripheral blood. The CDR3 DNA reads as TGTGCCAGCAGTACCCGGGACTCAGCAGGGGATACGCAGTATTTT. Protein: CASSTRDSAGDTQYF.